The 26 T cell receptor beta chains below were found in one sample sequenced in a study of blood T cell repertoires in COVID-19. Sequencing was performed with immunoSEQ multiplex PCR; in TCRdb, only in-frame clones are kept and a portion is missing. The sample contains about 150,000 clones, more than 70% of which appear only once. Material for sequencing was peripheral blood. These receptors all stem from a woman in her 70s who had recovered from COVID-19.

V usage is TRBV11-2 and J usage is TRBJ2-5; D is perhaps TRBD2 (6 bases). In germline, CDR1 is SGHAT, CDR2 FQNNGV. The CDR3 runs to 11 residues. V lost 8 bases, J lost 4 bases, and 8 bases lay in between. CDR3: CASGRGETQYF. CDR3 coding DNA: TGTGCCAGCGGGCGGGGAGAGACCCAGTACTTC.

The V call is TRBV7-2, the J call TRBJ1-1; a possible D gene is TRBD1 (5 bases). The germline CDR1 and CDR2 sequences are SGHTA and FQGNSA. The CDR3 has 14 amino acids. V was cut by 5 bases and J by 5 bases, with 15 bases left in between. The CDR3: CASSPREGRTEAFF. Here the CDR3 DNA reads TGTGCCAGCAGCCCAAGGGAGGGACGGACTGAAGCTTTCTTT.

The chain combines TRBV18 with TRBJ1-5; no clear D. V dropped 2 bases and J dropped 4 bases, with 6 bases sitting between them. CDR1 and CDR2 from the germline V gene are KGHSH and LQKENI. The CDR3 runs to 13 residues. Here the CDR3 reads CASSPGENQPQHF. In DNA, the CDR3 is TGTGCCAGCTCACCAGGGGAGAATCAGCCCCAGCATTTT.

CDR3 sequence (DNA): TGTGCCAGCAGCCCCCAGGGCGGTACCTACAATGAGCAGTTCTTC. Protein product: CASSPQGGTYNEQFF. The chain uses TRBV13 and TRBJ2-1, with TRBD1 as a possible D gene (5 bases). This CDR3 contains 15 residues. Germline V lookup: CDR1 PRHDT, CDR2 FYEKMQ (reference sequence). V lost 5 bases to trimming and J lost 2 bases, with 13 bases between them.

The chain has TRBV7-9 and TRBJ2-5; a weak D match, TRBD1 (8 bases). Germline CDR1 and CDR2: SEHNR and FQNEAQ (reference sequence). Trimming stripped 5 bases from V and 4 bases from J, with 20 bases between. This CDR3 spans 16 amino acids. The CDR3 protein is CASSPSGQGGGETQYF. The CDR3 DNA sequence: TGTGCCAGCAGCCCATCTGGACAGGGCGGGGGAGAGACCCAGTACTTC.

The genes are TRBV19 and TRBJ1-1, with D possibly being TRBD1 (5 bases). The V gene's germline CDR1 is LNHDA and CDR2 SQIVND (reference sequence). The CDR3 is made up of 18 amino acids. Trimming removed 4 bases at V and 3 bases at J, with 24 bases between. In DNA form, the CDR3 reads TGTGCCAGTAGTACCCGGGGGTTGTGGGGTGTGGGCGACACTGAAGCTTTCTTT. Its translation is CASSTRGLWGVGDTEAFF.

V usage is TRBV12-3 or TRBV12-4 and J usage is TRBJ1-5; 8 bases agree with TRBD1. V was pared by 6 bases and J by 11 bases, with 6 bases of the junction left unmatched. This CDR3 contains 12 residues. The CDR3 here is CASSQGANTQHF. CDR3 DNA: TGTGCCAGCAGCCAGGGGGCGAACACCCAGCATTTT.

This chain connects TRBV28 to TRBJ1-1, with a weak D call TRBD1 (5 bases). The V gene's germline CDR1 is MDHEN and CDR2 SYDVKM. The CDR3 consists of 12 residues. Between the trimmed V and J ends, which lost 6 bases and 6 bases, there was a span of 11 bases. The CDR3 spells CASRPQAAEAFF. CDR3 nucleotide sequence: TGTGCCAGCAGGCCACAGGCCGCTGAAGCTTTCTTT.

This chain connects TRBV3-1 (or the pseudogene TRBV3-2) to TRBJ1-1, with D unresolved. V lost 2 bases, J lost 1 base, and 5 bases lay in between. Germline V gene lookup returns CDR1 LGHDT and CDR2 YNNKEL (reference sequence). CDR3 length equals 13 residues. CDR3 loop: CASSQNRNTEAFF. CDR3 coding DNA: TGTGCCAGCAGCCAAAATAGGAACACTGAAGCTTTCTTT.

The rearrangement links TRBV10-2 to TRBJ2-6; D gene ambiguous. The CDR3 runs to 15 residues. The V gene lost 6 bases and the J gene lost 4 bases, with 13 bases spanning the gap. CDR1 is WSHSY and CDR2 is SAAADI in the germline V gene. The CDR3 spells CASRESRGGANVLTF. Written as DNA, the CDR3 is TGCGCCAGCAGGGAAAGCCGAGGAGGGGCCAACGTCCTGACTTTC.

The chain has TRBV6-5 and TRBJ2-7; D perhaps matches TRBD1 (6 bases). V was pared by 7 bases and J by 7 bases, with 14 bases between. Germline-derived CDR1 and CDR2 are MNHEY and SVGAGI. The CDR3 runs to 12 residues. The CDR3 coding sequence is TGTGCCAGCACCGCAGGGGTGGGTGAGCAGTACTTC. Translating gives CASTAGVGEQYF.

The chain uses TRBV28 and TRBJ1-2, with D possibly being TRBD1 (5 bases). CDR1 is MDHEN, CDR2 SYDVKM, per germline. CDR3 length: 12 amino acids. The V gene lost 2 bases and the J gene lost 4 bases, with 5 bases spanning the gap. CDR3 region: CASSLQGYGYTF. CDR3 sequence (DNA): TGTGCCAGCAGTTTACAGGGCTATGGCTACACCTTC.

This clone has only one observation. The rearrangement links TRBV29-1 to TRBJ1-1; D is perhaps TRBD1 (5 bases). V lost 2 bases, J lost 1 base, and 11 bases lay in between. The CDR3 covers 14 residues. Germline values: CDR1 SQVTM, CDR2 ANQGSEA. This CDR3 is CSVEWGESNTEAFF. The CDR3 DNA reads TGCAGCGTTGAATGGGGGGAGTCGAACACTGAAGCTTTCTTT.

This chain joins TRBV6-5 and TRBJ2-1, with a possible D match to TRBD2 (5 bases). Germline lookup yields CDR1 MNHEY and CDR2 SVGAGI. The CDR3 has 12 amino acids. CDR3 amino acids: CVGGPTYNEQFF. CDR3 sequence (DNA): TGTGTCGGCGGGCCTACCTACAATGAGCAGTTCTTC.

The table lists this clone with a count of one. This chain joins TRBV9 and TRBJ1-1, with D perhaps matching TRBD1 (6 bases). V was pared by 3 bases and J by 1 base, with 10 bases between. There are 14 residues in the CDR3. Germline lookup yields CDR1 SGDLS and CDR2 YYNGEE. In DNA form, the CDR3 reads TGTGCCAGCAGCGAGACGGGACAGAACACTGAAGCTTTCTTT. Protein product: CASSETGQNTEAFF.

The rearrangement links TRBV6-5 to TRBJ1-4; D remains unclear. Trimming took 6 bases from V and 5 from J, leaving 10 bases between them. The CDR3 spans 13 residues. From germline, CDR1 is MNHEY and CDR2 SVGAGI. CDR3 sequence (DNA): TGTGCCAGCAGCTGGACTGGGAATGAAAAACTGTTTTTT. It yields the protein CASSWTGNEKLFF.

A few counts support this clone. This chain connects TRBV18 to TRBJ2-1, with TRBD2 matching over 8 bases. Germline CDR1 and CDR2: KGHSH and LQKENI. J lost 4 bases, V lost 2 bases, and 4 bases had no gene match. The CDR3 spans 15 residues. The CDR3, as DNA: TGTGCCAGCTCACCAACTAGCGGCTGGTACAATGAGCAGTTCTTC. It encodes CASSPTSGWYNEQFF.

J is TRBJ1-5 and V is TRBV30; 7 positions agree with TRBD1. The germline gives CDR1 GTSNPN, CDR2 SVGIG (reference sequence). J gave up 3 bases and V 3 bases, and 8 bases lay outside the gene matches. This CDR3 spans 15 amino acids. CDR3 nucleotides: TGTGCCTGGAGCCCAGGGGGGAGCAACAATCAGCCCCAGCATTTT. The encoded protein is CAWSPGGSNNQPQHF.

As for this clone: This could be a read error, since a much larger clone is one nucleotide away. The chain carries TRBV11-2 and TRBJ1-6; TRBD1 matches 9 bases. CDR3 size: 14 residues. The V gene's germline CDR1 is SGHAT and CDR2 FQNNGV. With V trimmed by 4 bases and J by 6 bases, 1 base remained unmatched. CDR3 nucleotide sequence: TGTGCCAGCAGCTGGGGACAGGGTAATTCACCCCTCCACTTT. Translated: CASSWGQGNSPLHF. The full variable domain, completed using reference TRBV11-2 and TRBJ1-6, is EAGVAQSPRYKIIEKRQSVAFWCNPISGHATLYWYQQILGQGPKLLIQFQNNGVVDDSQLPKDRFSAERLKGVDSTLKIQPAKLEDSAVYLCASSWGQGNSPLHFGNGTRLTVT.

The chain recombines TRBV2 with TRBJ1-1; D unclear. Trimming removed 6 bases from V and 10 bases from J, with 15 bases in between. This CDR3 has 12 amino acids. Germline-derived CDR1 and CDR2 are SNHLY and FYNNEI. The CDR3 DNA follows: TGTGCCAGCAGGCAAGGGCTCGGGAGAGCTTTCTTT. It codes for CASRQGLGRAFF.

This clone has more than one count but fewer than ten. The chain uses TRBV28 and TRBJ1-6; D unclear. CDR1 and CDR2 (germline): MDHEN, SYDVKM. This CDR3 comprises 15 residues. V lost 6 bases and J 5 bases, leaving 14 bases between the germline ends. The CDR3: CASRESAGNNSPLHF. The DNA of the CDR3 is TGTGCCAGCAGGGAGTCCGCGGGAAATAATTCACCCCTCCACTTT.

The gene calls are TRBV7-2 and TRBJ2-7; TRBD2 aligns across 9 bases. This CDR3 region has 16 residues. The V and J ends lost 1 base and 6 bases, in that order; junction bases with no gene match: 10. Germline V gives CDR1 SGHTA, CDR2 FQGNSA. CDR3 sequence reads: CASSLGAAGGGGEQYF. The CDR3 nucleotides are TGTGCCAGCAGCTTAGGGGCGGCGGGAGGGGGGGGCGAGCAGTACTTC.

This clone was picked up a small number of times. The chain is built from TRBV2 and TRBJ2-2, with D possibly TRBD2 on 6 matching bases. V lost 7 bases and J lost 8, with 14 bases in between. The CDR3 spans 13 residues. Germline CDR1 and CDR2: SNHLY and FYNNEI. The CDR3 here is CASMRGGKGELFF. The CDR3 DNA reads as TGTGCCAGCATGAGGGGAGGAAAGGGGGAGCTGTTTTTT.

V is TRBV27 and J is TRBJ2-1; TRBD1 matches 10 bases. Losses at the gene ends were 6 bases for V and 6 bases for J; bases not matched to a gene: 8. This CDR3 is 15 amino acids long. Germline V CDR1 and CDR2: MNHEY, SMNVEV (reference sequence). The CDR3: CASRQWGQGSNEQFF. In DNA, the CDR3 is TGTGCCAGCAGGCAATGGGGACAGGGGTCCAATGAGCAGTTCTTC.

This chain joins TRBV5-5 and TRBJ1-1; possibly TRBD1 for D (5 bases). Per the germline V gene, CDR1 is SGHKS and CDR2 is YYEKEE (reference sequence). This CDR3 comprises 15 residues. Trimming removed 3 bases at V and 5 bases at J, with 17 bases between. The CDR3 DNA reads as TGTGCCAGCAGCTCAGTTCGGGGGGGAGAGACTGAAGCTTTCTTT. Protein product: CASSSVRGGETEAFF.

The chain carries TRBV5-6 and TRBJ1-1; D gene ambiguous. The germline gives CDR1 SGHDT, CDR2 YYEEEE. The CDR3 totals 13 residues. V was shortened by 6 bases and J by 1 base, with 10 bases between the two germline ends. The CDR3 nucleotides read TGTGCCAGCACCAAACTCGGGAACACTGAAGCTTTCTTT. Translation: CASTKLGNTEAFF.